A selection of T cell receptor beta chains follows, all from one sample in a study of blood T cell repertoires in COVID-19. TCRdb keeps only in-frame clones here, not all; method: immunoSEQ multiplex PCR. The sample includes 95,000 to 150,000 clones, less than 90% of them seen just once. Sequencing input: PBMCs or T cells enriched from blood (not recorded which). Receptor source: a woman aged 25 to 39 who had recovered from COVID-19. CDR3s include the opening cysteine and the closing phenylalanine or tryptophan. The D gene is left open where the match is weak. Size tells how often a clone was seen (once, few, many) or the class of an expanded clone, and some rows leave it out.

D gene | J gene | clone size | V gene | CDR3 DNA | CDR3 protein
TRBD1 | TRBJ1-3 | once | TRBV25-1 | TGTGCCAGCGGGGACAGGGGTGCTGGAAACACCATATATTTT | CASGDRGAGNTIYF
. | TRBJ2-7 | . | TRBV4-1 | TGCGCCAGCAGCCTGGACAGTGTATACGAGCAGTACTTC | CASSLDSVYEQYF
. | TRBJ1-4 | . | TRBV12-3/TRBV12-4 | TGTGCCAGCAGAGTCAGGGGCGAGGAACTGTTTTTT | CASRVRGEELFF
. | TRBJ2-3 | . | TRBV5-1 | TGCGCCAGCAGCTTGGAGGGGGATACGCAGTATTTT | CASSLEGDTQYF
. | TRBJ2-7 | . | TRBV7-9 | TGTGCCAGCAGCCGCGACAGGCAACGCTCCTACGAGCAGTACTTC | CASSRDRQRSYEQYF
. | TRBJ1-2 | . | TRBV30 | TGTGCGCGGGGACCTCGGGAGGGCTATGGCTACACCTTC | CARGPREGYGYTF
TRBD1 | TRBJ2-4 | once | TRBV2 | TGTGCCAGCAGTGACTCCGGGACAGGGGGGATAAGAGCCAAAAACATTCAGTACTTC | CASSDSGTGGIRAKNIQYF
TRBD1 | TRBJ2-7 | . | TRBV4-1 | TGCGCCAGCAGCCAAGGGACAGGGGGTCCCTACGAGCAGTACTTC | CASSQGTGGPYEQYF
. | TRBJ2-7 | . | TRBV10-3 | TGTGCCATCTGTCAGACAGCACGGCGTCGACCTAGGGGAAGCTACAGCGAGCAGTACTTC | CAICQTARRRPRGSYSEQYF
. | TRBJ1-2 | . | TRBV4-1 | TGCGCCAGCAGCCAAGGATTGGGCTTAAACTATGGCTACACCTTC | CASSQGLGLNYGYTF
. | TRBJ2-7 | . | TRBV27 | TGTGCCAGCAGCCCCCCGGACTTGGACTACGAGCAGTACTTC | CASSPPDLDYEQYF
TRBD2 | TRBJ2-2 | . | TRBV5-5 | TGTGCCAGCAGCCCACAGACTGGCGGGAGTAGGACCGGGGAGCTGTTTTTT | CASSPQTGGSRTGELFF
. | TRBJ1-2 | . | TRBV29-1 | TGCAGCGTTGATCACACTACTGGCTACACCTTC | CSVDHTTGYTF
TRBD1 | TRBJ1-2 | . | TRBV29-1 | TGCAGCGTTAGGGTCAGGGGACAGCGCACCTATGGCTACACCTTC | CSVRVRGQRTYGYTF
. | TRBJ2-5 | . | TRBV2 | TGTGCCAGCAGGGTCGACAGGACGGAGACCCAGTACTTC | CASRVDRTETQYF
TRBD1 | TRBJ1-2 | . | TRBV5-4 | TGTGCCAGCAGCTTGTCGGCAGGGGGGTCCTATGGCTACACCTTC | CASSLSAGGSYGYTF
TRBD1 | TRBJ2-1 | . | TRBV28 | TGTGCCAGCAGTTTACGGAGGTTGGCCGCCGGGACAGCCATTTACAATGAGCAGTTCTTC | CASSLRRLAAGTAIYNEQFF
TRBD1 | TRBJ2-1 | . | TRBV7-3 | TGTGCCAGCAGCTTGACGACAGGGGTCAATGAGCAGTTCTTC | CASSLTTGVNEQFF
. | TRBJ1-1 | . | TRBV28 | TGTGCCAGCAGTTTAGGTTCAGGGCCCGGGAACACTGAAGCTTTCTTT | CASSLGSGPGNTEAFF
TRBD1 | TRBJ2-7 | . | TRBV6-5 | TGTGCCAGCAGTCCCGACCGGACAGGGGGCTACGAGCAGTACTTC | CASSPDRTGGYEQYF
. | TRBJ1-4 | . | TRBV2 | TGTGCCAGCAGTCCCCGGGGGAATTTGGGATTAACTAATGAAAAACTGTTTTTT | CASSPRGNLGLTNEKLFF
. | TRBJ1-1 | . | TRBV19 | TGTGCCAGTACCTCTTCCTGGGGGGGAAGTACTGAAGCTTTCTTT | CASTSSWGGSTEAFF